The sequence of this T cell receptor beta chain was determined in a study of blood T cell repertoires in COVID-19. Measured with immunoSEQ multiplex PCR; TCRdb has only the in-frame clones, and not every one. Of 220,000 or so clones listed, approximately 80% are singletons. The CDR3 loop spans 14 amino acids. CDR1 and CDR2 from the germline V gene are SNHLY and FYNNEI. V lost 3 bases, J lost 3 bases, and 11 bases lay in between. The chain employs TRBV2 and TRBJ1-2; D is ambiguous. Material for sequencing was peripheral blood. The clonotype was recovered from a woman between 55 and 75 years old who had recovered from COVID-19. The CDR3 loop is CASSDDDTYYGYTF. In DNA, the CDR3 is TGTGCCAGCAGTGACGACGACACATACTATGGCTACACCTTC.